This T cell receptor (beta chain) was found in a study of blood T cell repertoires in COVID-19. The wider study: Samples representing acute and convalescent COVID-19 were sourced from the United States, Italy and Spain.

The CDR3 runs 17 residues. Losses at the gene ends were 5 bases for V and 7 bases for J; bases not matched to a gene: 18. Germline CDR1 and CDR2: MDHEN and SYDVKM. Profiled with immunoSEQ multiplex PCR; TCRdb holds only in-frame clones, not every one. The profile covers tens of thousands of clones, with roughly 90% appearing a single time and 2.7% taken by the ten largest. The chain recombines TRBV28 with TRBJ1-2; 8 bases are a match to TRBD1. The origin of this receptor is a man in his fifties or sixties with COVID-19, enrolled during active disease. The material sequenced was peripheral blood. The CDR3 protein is CASSRNLGQGPRRGYTF. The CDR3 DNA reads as TGTGCCAGCAGTCGCAACCTAGGACAGGGACCGCGGCGTGGCTACACCTTC.